Here is one TCR beta chain with its context. No antigen is known for it. The data belong to a study of graft-versus-host responses after intestinal transplantation. Turning to the study itself: All recipients got anti-thymocyte globulin induction, then tacrolimus and steroids for about 3 years. The study, taken as a whole, reports: Ileal or blood samples showed some GvH clones first, and such clones were also found in recipient marrow. Declining HvG levels early post-transplant were linked to peak circulating GvH clone levels.

In germline, CDR1 is SEHNR, CDR2 FQNEAQ (reference sequence). Germline trimming cut 5 bases from V and 2 bases from J; bases unmatched to any gene: 7. The CDR3 has 15 amino acids. Clones were sequenced by immunoSEQ multiplex PCR, and TCRdb holds only the in-frame ones, with some missing. The table lists roughly 110,000 clones, about 91% of them singletons. This clonotype originated in a human donor who was the organ donor for an intestinal transplant. The chain recombines TRBV7-9 with TRBJ2-3; TRBD1 matches at 7 bases. The material was unstimulated CD4+ T cells sorted from spleen or lymph node cells, obtained before transplant. Written as DNA, the CDR3 is TGTGCCAGCAGCCCCCGGGACAGCTACACAGATACGCAGTATTTT. It is translated as CASSPRDSYTDTQYF.